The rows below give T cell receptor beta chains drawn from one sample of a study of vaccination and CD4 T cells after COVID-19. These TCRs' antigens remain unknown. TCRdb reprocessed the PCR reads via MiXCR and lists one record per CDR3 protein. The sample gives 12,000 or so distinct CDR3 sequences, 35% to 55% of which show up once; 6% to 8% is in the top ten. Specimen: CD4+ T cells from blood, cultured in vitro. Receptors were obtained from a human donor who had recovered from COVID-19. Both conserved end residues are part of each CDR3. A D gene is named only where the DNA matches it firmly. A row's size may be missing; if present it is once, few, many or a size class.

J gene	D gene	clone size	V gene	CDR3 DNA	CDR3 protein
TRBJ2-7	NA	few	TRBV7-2	TGTGCCAGCAGCTTAATCAGCGGAGGGAGCTCCTACGAGCAGTACTTC	CASSLISGGSSYEQYF
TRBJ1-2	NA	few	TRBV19	TGTGCCAGTAGTATTGATCCCGATCGGGCTGGCTACACCTTC	CASSIDPDRAGYTF
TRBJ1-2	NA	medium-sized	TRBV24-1	TGTGCCACCAGCGAGACCGGGACGGAGCCTAACTATGGCTACACCTTC	CATSETGTEPNYGYTF
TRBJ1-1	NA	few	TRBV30	TGTGCCTGGACACAGGGAAACACTGAAGCTTTCTTT	CAWTQGNTEAFF
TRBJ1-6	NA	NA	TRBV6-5	TGTGCCAGCAGTTACGACAGAAATAATTCACCCCTCCACTTT	CASSYDRNNSPLHF
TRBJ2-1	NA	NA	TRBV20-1	TGCAGTGCCACCTTGATTGGGACTCCGATTAACAATGAGCAGTTCTTC	CSATLIGTPINNEQFF
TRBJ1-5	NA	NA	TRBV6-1	TGTGCCAGCAGTGAAGCGCAAAAGGGACAGCCCCAGCATTTT	CASSEAQKGQPQHF
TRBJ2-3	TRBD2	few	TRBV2	TGTGCCAGCAGTGATCAGGGACTACCCACAGATACGCAGTATTTT	CASSDQGLPTDTQYF
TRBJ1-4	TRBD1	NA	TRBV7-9	TGTGCCAGCAGCACGGGACAGGGGAATGAAAAACTGTTTTTT	CASSTGQGNEKLFF
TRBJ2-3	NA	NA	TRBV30	TGTGCCTGGAGTGATCAAGGGAGGAGCACAGATACGCAGTATTTT	CAWSDQGRSTDTQYF
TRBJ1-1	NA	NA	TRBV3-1	TGTGCCAGCAGCCAAGCCCGCGGGGTCCGGGACACTGAAGCTTTCTTT	CASSQARGVRDTEAFF
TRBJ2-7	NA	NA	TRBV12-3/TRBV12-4	TGTGCCAGCGCTCTCGGGCCGGGGGAGCAGTACTTC	CASALGPGEQYF
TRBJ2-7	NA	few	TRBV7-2	TGTGCCAGCAGCTTCTCGACCCAGGGGCTCGTCGAGCAGTACTTC	CASSFSTQGLVEQYF
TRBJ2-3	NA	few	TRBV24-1	TGTGCCACCAGTTTGGGCACAGATACGCAGTATTTT	CATSLGTDTQYF
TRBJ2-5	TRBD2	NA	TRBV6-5	TGTGCCAGCAGTTACCTCATAGCGGGGACGGGTCAAGAGACCCAGTACTTC	CASSYLIAGTGQETQYF
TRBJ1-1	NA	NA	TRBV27	TGTGCCAGCAGTTTATCGAGATCGAACACTGAAGCTTTCTTT	CASSLSRSNTEAFF
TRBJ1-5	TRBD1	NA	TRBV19	TGTGCCAGTAGTAAACGGACAGGGTTAAGGGTAATTGGCAATCAGCCCCAGCATTTT	CASSKRTGLRVIGNQPQHF
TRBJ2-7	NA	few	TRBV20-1	TGCAGTGCTATTTCCCCTTTGAACGAGCAGTACTTC	CSAISPLNEQYF
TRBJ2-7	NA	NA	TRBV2	TGTGCCAGCAGGGAACTACCTCCAAGCTCCTACGAGCAGTACTTC	CASRELPPSSYEQYF
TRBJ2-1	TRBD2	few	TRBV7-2	TGTGCCAGCAGCTTAGGGAGCGGGGGGGCGGCCAATGAGCAGTTCTTC	CASSLGSGGAANEQFF
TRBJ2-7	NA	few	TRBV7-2	TGTGCCAGCAGCCATGAAAGCTACGAGCAGTACTTC	CASSHESYEQYF
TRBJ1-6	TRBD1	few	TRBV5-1	TGCGCCAGCAGCGTAAACAGGGGGCAATCTTCACCCCTCCACTTT	CASSVNRGQSSPLHF
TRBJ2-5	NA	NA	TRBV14	TGTGCCAGCAGCCAAAACGCAGCCCAAGAGACCCAGTACTTC	CASSQNAAQETQYF